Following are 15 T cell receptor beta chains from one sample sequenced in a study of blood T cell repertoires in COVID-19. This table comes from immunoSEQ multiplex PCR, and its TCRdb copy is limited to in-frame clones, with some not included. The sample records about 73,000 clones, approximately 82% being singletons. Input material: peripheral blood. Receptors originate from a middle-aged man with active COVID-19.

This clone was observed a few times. The CDR3 DNA reads as TGTGCCAGCGCTCAGGGGGCGGATACGCAGTATTTT. Translation: CASAQGADTQYF. The chain is built from TRBV19 and TRBJ2-3; the match to TRBD1 covers 8 bases. The ends lost 9 bases at V and 6 bases at J; junction bases unmatched: 5. CDR3 length equals 12 residues. Germline V gene sequence: CDR1 LNHDA, CDR2 SQIVND (reference sequence). The full variable domain, rest sourced from reference TRBV19 and TRBJ2-3, is DGGITQSPKYLFRKEGQNVTLSCEQNLNHDAMYWYRQDPGQGLRLIYYSQIVNDFQKGDIAEGYSVSREKKESFPLTVTSAQKNPTAFYLCASAQGADTQYFGPGTRLTVL.

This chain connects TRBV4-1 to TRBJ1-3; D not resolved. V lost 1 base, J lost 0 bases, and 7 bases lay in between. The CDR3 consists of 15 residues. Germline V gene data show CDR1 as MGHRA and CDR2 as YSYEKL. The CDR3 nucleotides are TGCGCCAGCAGCCAAGGTCCCCTCTCTGGAAACACCATATATTTT. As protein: CASSQGPLSGNTIYF.

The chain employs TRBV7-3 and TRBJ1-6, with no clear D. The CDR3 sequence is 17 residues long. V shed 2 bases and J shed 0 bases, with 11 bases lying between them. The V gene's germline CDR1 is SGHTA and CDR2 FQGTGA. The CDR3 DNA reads TGTGCCAGCAGCTTAGAGGGAGGGAGCTCCTATAATTCACCCCTCCACTTT. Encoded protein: CASSLEGGSSYNSPLHF.

Here the CDR3 reads CASSPEVGGYTQYF. CDR3 nucleotides: TGTGCCAGCAGCCCCGAAGTGGGAGGCTATACGCAGTATTTT. The chain is built from TRBV7-3 and TRBJ2-3; tentatively, D is TRBD2 (6 bases). Germline values: CDR1 SGHTA, CDR2 FQGTGA. V was clipped by 5 bases and J by 7 bases, with 16 bases between them. The length of the CDR3 is 14 residues.

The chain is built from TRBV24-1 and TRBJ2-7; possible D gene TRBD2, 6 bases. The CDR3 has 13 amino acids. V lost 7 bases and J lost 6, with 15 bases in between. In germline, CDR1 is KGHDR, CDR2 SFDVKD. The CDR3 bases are TGTGCCACCAGAGCGGGTGAGGGCTCCGAGCAGTACTTC. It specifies CATRAGEGSEQYF.

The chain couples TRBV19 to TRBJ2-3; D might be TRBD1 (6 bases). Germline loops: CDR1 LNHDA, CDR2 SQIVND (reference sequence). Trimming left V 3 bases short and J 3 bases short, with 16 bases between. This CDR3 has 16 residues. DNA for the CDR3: TGTGCCAGTAGTATGGGGTACAGGGAAGGTACAGATACGCAGTATTTT. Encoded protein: CASSMGYREGTDTQYF.

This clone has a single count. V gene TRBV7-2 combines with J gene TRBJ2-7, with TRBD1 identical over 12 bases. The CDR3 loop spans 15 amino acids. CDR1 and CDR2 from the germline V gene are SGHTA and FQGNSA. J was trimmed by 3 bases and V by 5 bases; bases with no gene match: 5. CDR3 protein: CASSLGQGARYEQYF. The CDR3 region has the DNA TGTGCCAGCAGCCTGGGACAGGGGGCTCGCTACGAGCAGTACTTC.

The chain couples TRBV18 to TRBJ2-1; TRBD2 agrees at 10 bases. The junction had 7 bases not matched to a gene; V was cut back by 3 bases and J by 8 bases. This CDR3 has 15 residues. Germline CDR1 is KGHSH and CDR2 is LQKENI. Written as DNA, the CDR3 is TGTGCCAGCTCACCTATTCTGGGGACTAGCGATGAGCAGTTCTTC. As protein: CASSPILGTSDEQFF. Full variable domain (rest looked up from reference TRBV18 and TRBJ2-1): NAGVMQNPRHLVRRRGQEARLRCSPMKGHSHVYWYRQLPEEGLKFMVYLQKENIIDESGMPKERFSAEFPKEGPSILRIQQVVRGDSAAYFCASSPILGTSDEQFFGPGTRLTVL.

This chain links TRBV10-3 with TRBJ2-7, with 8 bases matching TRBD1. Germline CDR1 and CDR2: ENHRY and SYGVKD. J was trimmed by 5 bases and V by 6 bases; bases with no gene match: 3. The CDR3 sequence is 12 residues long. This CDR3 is CAIRDRADEQYF. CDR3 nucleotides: TGTGCCATCAGGGACAGGGCCGACGAGCAGTACTTC.

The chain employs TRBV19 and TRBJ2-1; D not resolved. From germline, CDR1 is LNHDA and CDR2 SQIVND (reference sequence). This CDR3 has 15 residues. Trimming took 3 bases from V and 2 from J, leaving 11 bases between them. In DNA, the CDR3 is TGTGCCAGTAGTATTTCGCTCGGTGCCTACAATGAGCAGTTCTTC. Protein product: CASSISLGAYNEQFF.

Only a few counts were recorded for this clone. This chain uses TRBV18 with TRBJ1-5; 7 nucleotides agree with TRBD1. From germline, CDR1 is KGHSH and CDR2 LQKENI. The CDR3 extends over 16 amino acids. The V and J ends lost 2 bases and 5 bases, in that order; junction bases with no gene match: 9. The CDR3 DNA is TGTGCCAGCTCACCAAGGACAGGACCCCAGGATCAGCCCCAGCATTTT. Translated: CASSPRTGPQDQPQHF.

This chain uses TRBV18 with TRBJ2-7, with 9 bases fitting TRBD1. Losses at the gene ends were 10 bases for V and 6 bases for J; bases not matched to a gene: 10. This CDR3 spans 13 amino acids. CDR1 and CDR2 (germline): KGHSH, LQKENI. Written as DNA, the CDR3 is TGTGCCACTGGGGAGGGACAGGGTTCCGAGCAGTACTTC. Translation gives CATGEGQGSEQYF. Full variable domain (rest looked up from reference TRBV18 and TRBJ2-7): NAGVMQNPRHLVRRRGQEARLRCSPMKGHSHVYWYRQLPEEGLKFMVYLQKENIIDESGMPKERFSAEFPKEGPSILRIQQVVRGDSAAYFCATGEGQGSEQYFGPGTRLTVT.

The CDR3 coding sequence is TGCGCCAGCAGCTTGGGCCCCCGGGACAGGGGGTCTTTCTTT. Translation gives CASSLGPRDRGSFF. V and J are TRBV5-1 and TRBJ1-1; 11 bases match TRBD1. This CDR3 has 14 residues. The germline gives CDR1 SGHRS, CDR2 YFSETQ. With V trimmed by 0 bases and J by 12 bases, 7 bases remained unmatched.

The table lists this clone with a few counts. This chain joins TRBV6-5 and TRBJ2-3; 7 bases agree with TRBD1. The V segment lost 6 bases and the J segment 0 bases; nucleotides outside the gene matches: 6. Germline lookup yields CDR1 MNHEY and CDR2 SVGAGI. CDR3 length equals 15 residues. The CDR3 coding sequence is TGTGCCAGCAGCCTGACAGGGATTAGCACAGATACGCAGTATTTT. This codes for CASSLTGISTDTQYF.

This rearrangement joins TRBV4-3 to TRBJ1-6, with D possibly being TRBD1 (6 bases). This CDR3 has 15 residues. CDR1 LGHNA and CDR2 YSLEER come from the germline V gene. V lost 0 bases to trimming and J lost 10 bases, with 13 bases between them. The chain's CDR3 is CASSQDKGGGSPLHF. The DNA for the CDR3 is TGCGCCAGCAGCCAAGATAAGGGAGGGGGATCACCCCTCCACTTT.